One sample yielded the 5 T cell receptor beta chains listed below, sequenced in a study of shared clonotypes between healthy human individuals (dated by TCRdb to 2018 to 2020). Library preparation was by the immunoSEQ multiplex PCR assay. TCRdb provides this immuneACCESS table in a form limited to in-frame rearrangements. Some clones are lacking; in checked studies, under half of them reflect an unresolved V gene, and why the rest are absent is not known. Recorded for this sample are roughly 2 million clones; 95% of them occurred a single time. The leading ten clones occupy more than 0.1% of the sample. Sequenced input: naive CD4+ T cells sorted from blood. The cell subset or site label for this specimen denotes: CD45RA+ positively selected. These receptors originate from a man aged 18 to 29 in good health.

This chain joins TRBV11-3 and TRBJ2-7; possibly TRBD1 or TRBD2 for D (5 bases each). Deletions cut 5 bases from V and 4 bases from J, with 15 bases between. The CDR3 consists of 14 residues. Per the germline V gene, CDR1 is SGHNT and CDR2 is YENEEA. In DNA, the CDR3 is TGTGCCAGCAGCCGGGGACCTCCCCCTTACGAGCAGTACTTC. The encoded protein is CASSRGPPPYEQYF.

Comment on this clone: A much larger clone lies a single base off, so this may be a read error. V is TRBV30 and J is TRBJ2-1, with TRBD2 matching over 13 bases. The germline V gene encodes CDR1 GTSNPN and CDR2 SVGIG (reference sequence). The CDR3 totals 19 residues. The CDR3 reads CAWALGTSGTRASCNEQFF. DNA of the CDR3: TGTGCCTGGGCACTCGGGACTAGCGGGACCCGAGCCTCCTGCAATGAGCAGTTCTTC. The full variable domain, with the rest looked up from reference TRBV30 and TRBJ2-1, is SQTIHQWPATLVQPVGSPLSLECTVEGTSNPNLYWYRQAAGRGLQLLFYSVGIGQISSEVPQNLSASRPQDRQFILSSKKLLLSDSGFYLCAWALGTSGTRASCNEQFFGPGTRLTVL.

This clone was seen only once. The CDR3 sequence is CATNAGSSGGYTF. The CDR3 region has the DNA TGTGCCACCAACGCAGGGTCATCCGGGGGCTACACCTTC. The V gene is TRBV10-3, the J gene TRBJ1-2; tentatively, D is TRBD1 (5 bases). Between the trimmed V and J ends, which lost 10 bases and 8 bases, there was a span of 20 bases. CDR1 is ENHRY, CDR2 SYGVKD, per germline. CDR3 length: 13 residues.

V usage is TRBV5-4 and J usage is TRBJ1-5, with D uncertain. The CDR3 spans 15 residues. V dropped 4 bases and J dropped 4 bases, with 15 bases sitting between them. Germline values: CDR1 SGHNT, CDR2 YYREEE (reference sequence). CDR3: CASSESSTLNQPQHF. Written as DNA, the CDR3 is TGTGCCAGCAGCGAGAGCTCTACCTTAAATCAGCCCCAGCATTTT.

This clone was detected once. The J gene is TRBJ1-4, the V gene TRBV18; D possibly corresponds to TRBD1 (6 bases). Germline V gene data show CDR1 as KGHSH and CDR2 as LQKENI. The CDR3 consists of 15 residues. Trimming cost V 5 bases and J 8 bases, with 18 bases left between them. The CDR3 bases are TGTGCCAGCTCAGGTCCCGGCACAGGGAGGGAAAAACTGTTTTTT. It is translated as CASSGPGTGREKLFF.